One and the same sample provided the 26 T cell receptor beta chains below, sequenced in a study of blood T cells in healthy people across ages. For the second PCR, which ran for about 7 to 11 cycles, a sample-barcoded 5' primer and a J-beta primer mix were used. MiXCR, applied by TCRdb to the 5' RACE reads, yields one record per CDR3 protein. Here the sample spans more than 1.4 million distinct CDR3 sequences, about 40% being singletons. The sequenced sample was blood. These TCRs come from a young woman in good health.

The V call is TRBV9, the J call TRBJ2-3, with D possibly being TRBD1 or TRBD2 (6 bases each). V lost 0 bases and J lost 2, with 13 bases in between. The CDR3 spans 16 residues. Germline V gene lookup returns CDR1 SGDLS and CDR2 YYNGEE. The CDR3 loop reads CASSVGGALSTDTQYF. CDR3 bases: TGTGCCAGCAGCGTAGGGGGGGCCCTATCCACAGATACGCAGTATTTT.

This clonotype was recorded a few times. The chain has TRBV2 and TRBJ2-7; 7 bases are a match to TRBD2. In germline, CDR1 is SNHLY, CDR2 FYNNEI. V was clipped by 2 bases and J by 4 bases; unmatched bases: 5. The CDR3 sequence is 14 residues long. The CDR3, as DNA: TGTGCCAGCAGTGAATGGGAGGGGAGGTACGAGCAGTACTTC. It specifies CASSEWEGRYEQYF. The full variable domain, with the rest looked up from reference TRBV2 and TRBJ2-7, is EPEVTQTPSHQVTQMGQEVILRCVPISNHLYFYWYRQILGQKVEFLVSFYNNEISEKSEIFDDQFSVERPDGSNFTLKIRSTKLEDSAMYFCASSEWEGRYEQYFGPGTRLTVT.

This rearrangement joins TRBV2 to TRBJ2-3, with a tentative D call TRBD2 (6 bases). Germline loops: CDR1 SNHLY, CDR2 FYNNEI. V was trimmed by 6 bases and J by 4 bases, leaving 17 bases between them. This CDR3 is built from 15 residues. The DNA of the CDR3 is TGTGCCAGCAGATTGGGGGGAGGAGCCCCAGATACGCAGTATTTT. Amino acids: CASRLGGGAPDTQYF.

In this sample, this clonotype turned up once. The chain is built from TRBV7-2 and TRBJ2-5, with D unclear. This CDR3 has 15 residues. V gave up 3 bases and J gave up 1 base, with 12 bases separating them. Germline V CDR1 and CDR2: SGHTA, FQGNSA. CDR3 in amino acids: CASSLVRVIQETQYF. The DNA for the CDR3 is TGTGCCAGCAGCTTGGTCCGGGTTATCCAAGAGACCCAGTACTTC.

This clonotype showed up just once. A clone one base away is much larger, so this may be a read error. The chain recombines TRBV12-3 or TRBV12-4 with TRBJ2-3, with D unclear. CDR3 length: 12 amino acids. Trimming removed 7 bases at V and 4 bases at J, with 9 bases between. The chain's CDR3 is CASTAHPDTQYF. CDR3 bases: TGTGCCAGCACCGCTCACCCAGATACGCAGTATTTT.

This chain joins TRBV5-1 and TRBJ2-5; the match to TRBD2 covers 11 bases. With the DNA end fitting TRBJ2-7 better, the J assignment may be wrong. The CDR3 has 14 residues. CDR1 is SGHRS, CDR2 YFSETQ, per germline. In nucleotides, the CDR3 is TGCGCCAGCAGCCAGACTAGCGGGAACGGCGAGCAGTACTTC. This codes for CASSQTSGNGEQYF.

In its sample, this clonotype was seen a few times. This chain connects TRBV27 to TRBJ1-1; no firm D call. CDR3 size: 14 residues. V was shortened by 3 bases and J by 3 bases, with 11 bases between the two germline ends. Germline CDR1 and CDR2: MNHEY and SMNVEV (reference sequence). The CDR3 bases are TGTGCCAGCAGTTTTAGGACCGTTTACACTGAAGCTTTCTTT. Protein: CASSFRTVYTEAFF.

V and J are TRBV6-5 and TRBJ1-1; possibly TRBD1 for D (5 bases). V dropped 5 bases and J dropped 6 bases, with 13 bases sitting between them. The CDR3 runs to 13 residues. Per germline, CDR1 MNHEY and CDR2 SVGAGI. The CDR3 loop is CASSKTEVAEAFF. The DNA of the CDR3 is TGTGCCAGCAGTAAGACAGAGGTCGCTGAAGCTTTCTTT.

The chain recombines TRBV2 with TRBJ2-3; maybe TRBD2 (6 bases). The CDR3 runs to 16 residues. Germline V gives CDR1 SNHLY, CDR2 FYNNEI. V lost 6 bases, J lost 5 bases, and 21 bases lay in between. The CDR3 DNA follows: TGTGCCAGCAGCGATGTATGGCTAGCGTCGGGAGATACGCAGTATTTT. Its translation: CASSDVWLASGDTQYF.

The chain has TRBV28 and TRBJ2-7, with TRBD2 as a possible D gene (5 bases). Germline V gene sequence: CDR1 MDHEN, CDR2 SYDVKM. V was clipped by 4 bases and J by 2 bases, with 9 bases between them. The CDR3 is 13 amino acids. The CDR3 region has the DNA TGTGCCAGCAGTTGCCCCGGGACCTACGAGCAGTACTTC. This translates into CASSCPGTYEQYF.

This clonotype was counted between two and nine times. CDR3 bases: TGTGCCAGCAAGGGGCATCTCTCCTACGAGCAGTACTTC. This translates into CASKGHLSYEQYF. The J gene is TRBJ2-7, the V gene TRBV28; tentatively, D is TRBD1 (5 bases). Germline CDR1 reads MDHEN; CDR2 reads SYDVKM. With 7 bases removed from V and 0 bases from J, the gap between germline ends came to 10 bases. The CDR3 consists of 13 residues.

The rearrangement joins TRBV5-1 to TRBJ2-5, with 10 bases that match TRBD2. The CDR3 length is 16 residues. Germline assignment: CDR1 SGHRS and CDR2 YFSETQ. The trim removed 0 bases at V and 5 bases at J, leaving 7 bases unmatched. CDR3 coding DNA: TGCGCCAGCAGCTTGGATAGTAGCGGGGGGCTGGAGACCCAGTACTTC. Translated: CASSLDSSGGLETQYF.

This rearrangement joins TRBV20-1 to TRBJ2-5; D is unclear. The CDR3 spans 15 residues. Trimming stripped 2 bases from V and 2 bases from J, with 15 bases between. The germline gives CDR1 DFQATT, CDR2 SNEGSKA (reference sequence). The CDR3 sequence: CSARNDKGRQETQYF. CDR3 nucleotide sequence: TGCAGTGCTAGAAATGATAAGGGCAGGCAAGAGACCCAGTACTTC.

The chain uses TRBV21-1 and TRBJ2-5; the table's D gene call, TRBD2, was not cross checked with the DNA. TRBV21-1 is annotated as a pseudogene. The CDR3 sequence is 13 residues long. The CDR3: CASSNDYEETQYF. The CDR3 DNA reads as TGTGCCAGCAGCAATGACTATGAAGAGACCCAGTACTTC.

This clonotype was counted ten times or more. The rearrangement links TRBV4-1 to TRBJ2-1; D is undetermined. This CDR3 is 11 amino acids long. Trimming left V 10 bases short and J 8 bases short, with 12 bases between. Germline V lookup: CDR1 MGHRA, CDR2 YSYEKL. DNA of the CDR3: TGCGCCACCCCGCCTCCATATGAGCAGTTCTTC. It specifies CATPPPYEQFF.

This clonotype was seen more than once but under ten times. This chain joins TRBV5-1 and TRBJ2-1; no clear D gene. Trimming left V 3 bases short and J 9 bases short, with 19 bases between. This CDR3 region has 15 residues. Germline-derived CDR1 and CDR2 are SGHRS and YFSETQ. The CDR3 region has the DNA TGCGCCAGCAGCTGGGTGGGCCTTCCGTGGGGTGAGCAGTTCTTC. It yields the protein CASSWVGLPWGEQFF.

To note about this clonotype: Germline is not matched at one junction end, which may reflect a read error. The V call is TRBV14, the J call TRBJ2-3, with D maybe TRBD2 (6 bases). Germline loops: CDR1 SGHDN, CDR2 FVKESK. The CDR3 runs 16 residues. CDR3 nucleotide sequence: TGTGCCAGCAGCCTCGTTAGCGGTGCTAGCATAGATACGCAGTATTTT. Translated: CASSLVSGASIDTQYF.

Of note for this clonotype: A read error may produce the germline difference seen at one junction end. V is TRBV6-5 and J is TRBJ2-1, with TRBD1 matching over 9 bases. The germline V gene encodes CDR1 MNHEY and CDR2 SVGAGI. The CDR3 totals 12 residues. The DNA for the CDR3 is TGTACCAGCAGTCGGACAGGGGTTGAGCAGTTCTTC. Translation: CTSSRTGVEQFF.

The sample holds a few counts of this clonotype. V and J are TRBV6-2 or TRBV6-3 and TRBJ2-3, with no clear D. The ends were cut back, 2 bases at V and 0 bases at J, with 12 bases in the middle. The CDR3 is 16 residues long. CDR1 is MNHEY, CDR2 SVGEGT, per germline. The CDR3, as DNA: TGTGCCAGCAGTTACGGGCAGGCAACTAGCACAGATACGCAGTATTTT. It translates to CASSYGQATSTDTQYF.

The CDR3 loop is CASRNGGGNTIYF. The CDR3 DNA reads TGTGCCAGCAGAAACGGGGGGGGAAACACCATATATTTT. This chain uses TRBV6-5 with TRBJ1-3; perhaps TRBD1 as D (5 bases). The CDR3 length is 13 residues. Looked up from germline, CDR1 is MNHEY and CDR2 is SVGAGI. The V gene lost 6 bases and the J gene lost 4 bases, with 10 bases spanning the gap.

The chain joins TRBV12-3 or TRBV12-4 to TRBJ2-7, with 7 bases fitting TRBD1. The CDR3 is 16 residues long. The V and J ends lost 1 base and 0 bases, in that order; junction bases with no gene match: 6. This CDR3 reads CASSLDTWDSSYEQYF. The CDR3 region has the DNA TGTGCCAGCAGTTTAGATACGTGGGACAGCTCCTACGAGCAGTACTTC.

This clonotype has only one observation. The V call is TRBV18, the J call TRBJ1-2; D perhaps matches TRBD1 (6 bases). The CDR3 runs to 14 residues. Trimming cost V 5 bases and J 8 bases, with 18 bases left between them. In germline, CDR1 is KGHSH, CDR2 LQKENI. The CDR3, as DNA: TGTGCCAGCTCATCTATCACAGGGCCGCACGGCTACACCTTC. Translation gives CASSSITGPHGYTF.

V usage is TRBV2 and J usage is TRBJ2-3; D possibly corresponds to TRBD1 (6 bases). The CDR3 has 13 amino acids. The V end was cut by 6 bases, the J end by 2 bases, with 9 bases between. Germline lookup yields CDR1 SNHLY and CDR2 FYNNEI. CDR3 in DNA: TGTGCCAGCAGCGGGGACACCACAGATACGCAGTATTTT. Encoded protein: CASSGDTTDTQYF.

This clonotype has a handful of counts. The CDR3 sequence: CASSKPGENSGANVLTF. CDR3 bases: TGCGCCAGCAGCAAACCGGGGGAGAACTCTGGGGCCAACGTCCTGACTTTC. The genes are TRBV4-1 and TRBJ2-6, with D possibly matching TRBD2 (6 bases). CDR1 MGHRA and CDR2 YSYEKL come from the germline V gene. With 5 bases removed from V and 0 bases from J, the gap between germline ends came to 14 bases. The CDR3 sequence is 17 residues long.

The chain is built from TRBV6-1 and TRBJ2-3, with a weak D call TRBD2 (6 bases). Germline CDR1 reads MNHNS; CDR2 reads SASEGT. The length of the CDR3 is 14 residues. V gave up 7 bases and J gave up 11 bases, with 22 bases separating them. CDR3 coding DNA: TGTGCCAGCAACCCCAGGTCCCCTCCGGGACTGCAGTATTTT. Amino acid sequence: CASNPRSPPGLQYF.

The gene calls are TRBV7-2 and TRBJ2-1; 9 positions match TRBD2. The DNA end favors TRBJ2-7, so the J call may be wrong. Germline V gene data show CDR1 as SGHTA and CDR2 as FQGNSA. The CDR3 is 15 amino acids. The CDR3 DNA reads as TGTGCCAGCAGCTTAGTAAGCGGGGGGAACAATGAGCAGTACTTC. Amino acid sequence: CASSLVSGGNNEQYF.